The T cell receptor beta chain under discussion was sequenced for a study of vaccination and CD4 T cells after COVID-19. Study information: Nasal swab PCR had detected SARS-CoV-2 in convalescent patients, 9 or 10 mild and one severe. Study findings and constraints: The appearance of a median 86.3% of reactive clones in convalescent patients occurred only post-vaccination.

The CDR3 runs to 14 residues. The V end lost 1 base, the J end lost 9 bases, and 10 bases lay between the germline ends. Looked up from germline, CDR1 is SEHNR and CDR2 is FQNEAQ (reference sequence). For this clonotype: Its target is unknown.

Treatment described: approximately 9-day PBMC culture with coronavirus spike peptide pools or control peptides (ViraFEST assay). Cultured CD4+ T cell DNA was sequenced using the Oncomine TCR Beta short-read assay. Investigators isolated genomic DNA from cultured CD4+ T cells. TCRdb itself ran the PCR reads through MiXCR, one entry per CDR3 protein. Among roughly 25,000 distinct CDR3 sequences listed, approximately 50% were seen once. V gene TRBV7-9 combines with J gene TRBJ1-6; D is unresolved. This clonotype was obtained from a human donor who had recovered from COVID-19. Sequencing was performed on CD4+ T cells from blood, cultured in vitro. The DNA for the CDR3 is TGTGCCAGCAGCTTAGACAGTGAAGGTTCACCCCTCCACTTT. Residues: CASSLDSEGSPLHF.